Listed below are T cell receptor beta chains from one sample, sequenced in a study of identical twins. MiXCR, applied by TCRdb to the 5' RACE reads, yields one record per CDR3 protein. The sample carries under 250,000 distinct CDR3 sequences, around a tenth recorded once. The material sequenced was memory (CD45RO+) T cells sorted from blood. These receptors all come from a woman under 30 in good health. CDR3s include the opening cysteine and the closing phenylalanine or tryptophan. A D gene is named only where the DNA matches it firmly. A row's size may be missing; if present it is once, few, many or a size class.

CASSMTSGGRQETQYF | TGTGCCAGCAGCATGACTAGCGGGGGACGTCAAGAGACCCAGTACTTC | few | TRBJ2-5 | TRBD2 | 16 | TRBV5-4
CASSRDRTEAFF | TGCGCCAGCAGCCGGGATCGCACTGAAGCTTTCTTT | NA | TRBJ1-1 | NA | 12 | TRBV4-1
CASSLRDRRATDTQYF | TGCGCCAGCAGCCTCCGGGACAGACGTGCCACAGATACGCAGTATTTT | few | TRBJ2-3 | TRBD1 | 16 | TRBV5-1
CASSWAENYGYTF | TGTGCCAGCAGTTGGGCCGAAAACTATGGCTACACCTTC | few | TRBJ1-2 | NA | 13 | TRBV12-3/TRBV12-4
CASSFGTPRSYNEQFF | TGCGCCAGCAGCTTCGGGACTCCACGCTCCTACAATGAGCAGTTCTTC | many | TRBJ2-1 | NA | 16 | TRBV5-1
CASSPPNQETQYF | TGTGCCAGCTCACCACCTAACCAAGAGACCCAGTACTTC | NA | TRBJ2-5 | NA | 13 | TRBV18
CASSLRGIGNTIYF | TGTGCCAGCAGTTTAAGGGGAATTGGAAACACCATATATTTT | few | TRBJ1-3 | NA | 14 | TRBV12-3/TRBV12-4
CASGRGTGELFF | TGTGCCAGCGGGAGGGGAACCGGGGAGCTGTTTTTT | NA | TRBJ2-2 | TRBD2 | 12 | TRBV12-3/TRBV12-4
CASSVVSVNTEAFF | TGTGCCAGCAGCGTAGTTTCAGTGAACACTGAAGCTTTCTTT | NA | TRBJ1-1 | NA | 14 | TRBV9
CASSSGFTDTQYF | TGCGCCAGCAGTAGCGGCTTCACAGATACGCAGTATTTT | few | TRBJ2-3 | NA | 13 | TRBV5-1
CSGTGTGNTEAFF | TGCAGCGGGACCGGGACAGGGAACACTGAAGCTTTCTTT | NA | TRBJ1-1 | TRBD1 | 13 | TRBV29-1
CASSPRSDRGRYEQYF | TGTGCCAGCAGCCCACGATCGGACAGGGGGCGATACGAGCAGTACTTC | NA | TRBJ2-7 | TRBD1 | 16 | TRBV5-8
CASSSGTGYNEQFF | TGTGCCAGCAGCTCCGGGACAGGGTACAATGAGCAGTTCTTC | NA | TRBJ2-1 | TRBD1 | 14 | TRBV7-9
CASSFGGRTEAFF | TGTGCCAGCAGTTTTGGAGGGAGGACTGAAGCTTTCTTT | many | TRBJ1-1 | NA | 13 | TRBV12-3/TRBV12-4
CASTRVGQGWGYTF | TGTGCCAGCACTCGCGTGGGACAGGGTTGGGGCTACACCTTC | NA | TRBJ1-2 | TRBD1 | 14 | TRBV6-1
CATAASGYNEQFF | TGTGCCACCGCAGCTAGCGGCTACAATGAGCAGTTCTTC | few | TRBJ2-1 | TRBD2 | 13 | TRBV15
CASSSAGTEAFF | TGCGCCAGCAGCTCGGCCGGCACTGAAGCTTTCTTT | NA | TRBJ1-1 | NA | 12 | TRBV5-1
CASRSGTGERQPQHF | TGTGCCAGCAGGTCCGGGACAGGGGAGCGACAGCCCCAGCATTTT | NA | TRBJ1-5 | TRBD1 | 15 | TRBV12-3/TRBV12-4
CASSQTRGDGSFF | TGTGCCAGCAGCCAAACCAGGGGCGATGGATCTTTCTTT | NA | TRBJ1-1 | NA | 13 | TRBV3-1
CSSRGEDYGYTF | TGCAGCTCGAGGGGGGAGGACTATGGCTACACCTTC | NA | TRBJ1-2 | NA | 12 | TRBV29-1
CASSVGEGTDTQYF | TGTGCCAGCAGCGTGGGGGAGGGCACAGATACGCAGTATTTT | few | TRBJ2-3 | NA | 14 | TRBV6-1
CASSPGGAYNEQFF | TGTGCCAGCAGCCCGGGGGGCGCCTACAATGAGCAGTTCTTC | few | TRBJ2-1 | NA | 14 | TRBV7-2
CAISEASTDTQYF | TGTGCCATCAGTGAGGCCAGCACAGATACGCAGTATTTT | many | TRBJ2-3 | NA | 13 | TRBV10-3
CASSLSLANQPQHF | TGTGCCAGCAGCCTTTCACTAGCGAATCAGCCCCAGCATTTT | many | TRBJ1-5 | NA | 14 | TRBV3-1
CASIVQGENTEAFF | TGTGCCAGCATCGTACAGGGAGAGAACACTGAAGCTTTCTTT | NA | TRBJ1-1 | NA | 14 | TRBV6-1
CASSFGTDYNEQFF | TGTGCCAGCAGTTTCGGGACAGATTACAATGAGCAGTTCTTC | once | TRBJ2-1 | TRBD1 | 14 | TRBV28
CSARAPTGQRLYEQYF | TGCAGTGCTAGAGCTCCGACGGGACAGAGACTCTACGAGCAGTACTTC | few | TRBJ2-7 | TRBD1 | 16 | TRBV20-1
CASSFQGDSPLHF | TGCGCCAGCAGCTTTCAGGGTGATTCACCCCTCCACTTT | once | TRBJ1-6 | NA | 13 | TRBV5-1
CASSYRGAGEGEQYF | TGTGCCAGCAGTTACCGAGGAGCGGGAGAGGGAGAGCAGTACTTC | many | TRBJ2-7 | TRBD2 | 15 | TRBV6-5
CASSSSQQLTGELFF | TGTGCCAGCAGCTCGTCGCAACAGCTCACCGGGGAGCTGTTTTTT | NA | TRBJ2-2 | NA | 15 | TRBV7-7
CASSAGRLQHF | TGTGCCAGCAGTGCAGGTCGGCTCCAGCATTTT | few | TRBJ1-5 | NA | 11 | TRBV2
CSARLAGAPEQYF | TGCAGTGCAAGGCTAGCGGGAGCTCCCGAGCAGTACTTC | few | TRBJ2-7 | TRBD2 | 13 | TRBV20-1
CASSLELGLDYEQYF | TGTGCCAGCAGCTTAGAGTTGGGGCTGGACTACGAGCAGTACTTC | many | TRBJ2-7 | NA | 15 | TRBV7-2
CASSRPHEGTQYF | TGTGCCAGCAGCCGACCTCACGAGGGGACCCAGTACTTC | NA | TRBJ2-5 | NA | 13 | TRBV7-2
CASSLGLETQYF | TGCGCCAGCAGCTTGGGATTGGAGACCCAGTACTTC | few | TRBJ2-5 | NA | 12 | TRBV5-1
CASSQIAGENIQYF | TGTGCCAGCAGCCAGATAGCGGGAGAAAACATTCAGTACTTC | many | TRBJ2-4 | TRBD2 | 14 | TRBV3-1
CASSPGGWSNQPQHF | TGTGCCAGCTCACCCGGAGGATGGAGCAATCAGCCCCAGCATTTT | NA | TRBJ1-5 | NA | 15 | TRBV18
CSARIASGTEAFF | TGCAGTGCTAGAATTGCCTCCGGGACAGAAGCTTTCTTT | NA | TRBJ1-1 | NA | 13 | TRBV20-1
CSARDRGRDVNTEAFF | TGCAGTGCTAGGGACAGGGGCAGGGATGTGAACACTGAAGCTTTCTTT | NA | TRBJ1-1 | TRBD1 | 16 | TRBV20-1
CASSPGHGPVYEQYF | TGTGCCAGCAGTCCGGGACACGGGCCCGTCTACGAGCAGTACTTC | few | TRBJ2-7 | NA | 15 | TRBV28
CASSVTGTGRDGQYF | TGCGCCAGCAGCGTCACCGGGACAGGGAGGGACGGGCAGTACTTC | NA | TRBJ2-7 | TRBD1 | 15 | TRBV5-1
CASSLGLRPGTGTGELFF | TGTGCCAGCAGCTTAGGTCTCCGTCCCGGGACAGGGACCGGGGAGCTGTTTTTT | few | TRBJ2-2 | TRBD1 | 18 | TRBV11-1
CASSRQRGEQFF | TGTGCCAGCAGTAGACAGAGGGGTGAGCAGTTCTTC | many | TRBJ2-1 | NA | 12 | TRBV28
CASSQYGGTGGTDTQYF | TGTGCCAGCAGCCAATACGGCGGGACAGGGGGCACAGATACGCAGTATTTT | NA | TRBJ2-3 | TRBD1 | 17 | TRBV3-1
CASSQAEYNEQFF | TGTGCCAGCAGTCAGGCGGAGTACAATGAGCAGTTCTTC | few | TRBJ2-1 | NA | 13 | TRBV6-2/TRBV6-3